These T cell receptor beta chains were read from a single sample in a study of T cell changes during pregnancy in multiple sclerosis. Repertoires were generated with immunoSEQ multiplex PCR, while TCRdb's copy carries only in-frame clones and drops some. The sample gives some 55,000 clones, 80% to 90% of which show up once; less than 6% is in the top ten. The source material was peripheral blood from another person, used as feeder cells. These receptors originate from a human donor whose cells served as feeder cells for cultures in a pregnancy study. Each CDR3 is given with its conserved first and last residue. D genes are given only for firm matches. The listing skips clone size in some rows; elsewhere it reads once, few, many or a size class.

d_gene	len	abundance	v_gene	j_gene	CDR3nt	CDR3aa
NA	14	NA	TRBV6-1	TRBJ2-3	TGTGCCAGCAGGGCCTTTGAGAGCACAGATACGCAGTATTTT	CASRAFESTDTQYF
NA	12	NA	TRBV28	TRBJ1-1	TGTGCCAGCAGTTCGGAGAACACTGAAGCTTTCTTT	CASSSENTEAFF
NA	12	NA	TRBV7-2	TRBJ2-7	TGTGCCAGCAGGGACAGCTCCTACGAGCAGTACTTC	CASRDSSYEQYF
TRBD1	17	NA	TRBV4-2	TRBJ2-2	TGTGCCAGCAGCCAAGCGGCAGGGGGCCGGAACACCGGGGAGCTGTTTTTT	CASSQAAGGRNTGELFF
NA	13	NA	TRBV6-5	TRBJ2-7	TGTGCCAGCAGTTCCACCGGTCCCTACGAGCAGTACTTC	CASSSTGPYEQYF
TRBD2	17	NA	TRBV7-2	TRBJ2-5	TGTGCCAGCAGCTTAGCAGGAGCGGGGAACCCAGGGGAGACCCAGTACTTC	CASSLAGAGNPGETQYF
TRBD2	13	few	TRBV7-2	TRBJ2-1	TGTGCCAGCAGCTTAGGGAGCGGGAGTGAGCAGTTCTTC	CASSLGSGSEQFF
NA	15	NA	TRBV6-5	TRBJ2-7	TGTGCCAGCAGCTCACTACAGGGCCCTACTCACGAGCAGTACTTC	CASSSLQGPTHEQYF
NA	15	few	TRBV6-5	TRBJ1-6	TGTGCCAGCAAAGACGTCGGTGGGCCGGGTAGGGCCCTCCACTTT	CASKDVGGPGRALHF
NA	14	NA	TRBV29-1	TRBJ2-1	TGCAGCGTTGAAACAGGTACTCCTTACAATGAGCAGTTCTTC	CSVETGTPYNEQFF
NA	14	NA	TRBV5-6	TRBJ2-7	TGTGCCAGCAGCTTAGGACGGTCCGACGACGAGCAGTACTTC	CASSLGRSDDEQYF
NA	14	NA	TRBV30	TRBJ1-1	TGTGCCTGGAGTGTGGGGGGTATGAACACTGAAGCTTTCTTT	CAWSVGGMNTEAFF
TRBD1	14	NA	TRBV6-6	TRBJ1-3	TGTGCCAGCAGTCGGGACAGCTCTGGAAACACCATATATTTT	CASSRDSSGNTIYF
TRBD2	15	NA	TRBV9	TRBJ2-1	TGTGCCAGCAGCGCTAGCGGGAGCTCCTACAATGAGCAGTTCTTC	CASSASGSSYNEQFF
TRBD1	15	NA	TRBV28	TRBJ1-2	TGTGCCAGCAGTTTCTCCGGGACAGTCGACTATGGCTACACCTTC	CASSFSGTVDYGYTF
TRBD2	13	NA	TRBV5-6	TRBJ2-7	TGTGCCAGCAGCTACGGGAGGGCCCGGGAGCAGTACTTC	CASSYGRAREQYF
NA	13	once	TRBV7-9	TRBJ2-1	TGTGCCAGCAGCTTAGGGGCTAGCGATGAGCAGTTCTTC	CASSLGASDEQFF
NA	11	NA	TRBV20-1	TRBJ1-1	TGCAGACTTCGAGGGAACACTGAAGCTTTCTTT	CRLRGNTEAFF
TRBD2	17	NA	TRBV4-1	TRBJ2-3	TGCGCCAGCAGCCAAACGGGACTAGCGGGAGGAGGGGATACGCAGTATTTT	CASSQTGLAGGGDTQYF
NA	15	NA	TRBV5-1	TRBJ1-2	TGCGCCAGCAGCTTGGAAGGCGCTTCTAACTATGGCTACACCTTC	CASSLEGASNYGYTF
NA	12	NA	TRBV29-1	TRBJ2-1	TGCAGCGTCAGGAGGGGCTACAATGAGCAGTTCTTC	CSVRRGYNEQFF
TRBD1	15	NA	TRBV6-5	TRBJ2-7	TGTGCCAGCAGTTACTCAAGCAGGGGGCTCTACGAGCAGTACTTC	CASSYSSRGLYEQYF
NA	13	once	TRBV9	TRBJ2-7	TGTGCCAGCAGCGTAGGATCTCGCTACGAGCAGTACTTC	CASSVGSRYEQYF
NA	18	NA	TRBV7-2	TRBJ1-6	TGTGCCAGCAGCTTAGGGGGAAGGCATAGCTCCTATAATTCACCCCTCCACTTT	CASSLGGRHSSYNSPLHF
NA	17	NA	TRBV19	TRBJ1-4	TGTGCCAGTAGTATTAGGGGCAACAGCGCAACTAATGAAAAACTGTTTTTT	CASSIRGNSATNEKLFF
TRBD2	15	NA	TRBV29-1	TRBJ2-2	TGCAGCGTTCTAAGCGGGAGGGCCTCGACCGGGGAGCTGTTTTTT	CSVLSGRASTGELFF
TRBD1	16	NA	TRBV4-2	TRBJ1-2	TGTGCCAGCAGCCAAGTTACGGGACAGGGCTACTATGGCTACACCTTC	CASSQVTGQGYYGYTF
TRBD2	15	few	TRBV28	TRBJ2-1	TGTGCCAGCAGTCCCCGGACTAGCGACCACAATGAGCAGTTCTTC	CASSPRTSDHNEQFF
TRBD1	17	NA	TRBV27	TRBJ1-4	TGTGCCAGCAGTTTATCGAAAGGCCCAGGGGGCGATGAAAAACTGTTTTTT	CASSLSKGPGGDEKLFF
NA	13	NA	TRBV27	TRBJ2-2	TGTGCCAGCAGTTTAGGTGGGGCCGGGGAGCTGTTTTTT	CASSLGGAGELFF
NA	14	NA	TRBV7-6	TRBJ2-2	TGTGCCAGCAGCTTAGGGCAGTACACCGGGGAGCTGTTTTTT	CASSLGQYTGELFF
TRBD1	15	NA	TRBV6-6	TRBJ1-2	TGTGCCAGCAGTTACTTCCTACAGGGGAACTATGGCTACACCTTC	CASSYFLQGNYGYTF
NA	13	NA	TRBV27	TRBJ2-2	TGTGCCAGCGCAGGGACGAACACCGGGGAGCTGTTTTTT	CASAGTNTGELFF
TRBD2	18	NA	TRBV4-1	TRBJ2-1	TGCGCCAGCAACCCAAACCCGACTAGCGGGGCCTCATTGGATGAGCAGTTCTTC	CASNPNPTSGASLDEQFF
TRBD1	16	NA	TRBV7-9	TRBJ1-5	TGTGCCAGCAGCGTAGGTGGACAGGGTGGCAATCAGCCCCAGCATTTT	CASSVGGQGGNQPQHF
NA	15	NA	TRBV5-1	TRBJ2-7	TGCGCCAGCAGCGGGGGGACACTCCTTTCCTACGAGCAGTACTTC	CASSGGTLLSYEQYF
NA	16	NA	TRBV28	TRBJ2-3	TGTGCCAGCAGTTTTGGTTATGTGGGATATACAGATACGCAGTATTTT	CASSFGYVGYTDTQYF
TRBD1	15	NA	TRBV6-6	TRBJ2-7	TGTGCCAGCAGTCACCGGGACAGGGGGTCATACGAGCAGTACTTC	CASSHRDRGSYEQYF